This entry describes one T cell receptor (beta chain). The protocol was immunoSEQ multiplex PCR, while the TCRdb copy is restricted to in-frame clones and leaves out a portion. The sample holds 40,000 or so clones, about 89% seen once. The germline V and J ends were trimmed by 7 bases and 2 bases, with 9 bases remaining between them. The CDR3 contains 12 residues. Germline loops: CDR1 MDHEN, CDR2 SYDVKM. The data are from a study of T cell changes during pregnancy in multiple sclerosis. V and J are TRBV28 and TRBJ2-7; D is perhaps TRBD2 (6 bases). The TCR comes from a female donor in good health, enrolled as a control in a pregnancy study. The sample in question was CD4+ T cells from peripheral blood mononuclear cells, obtained in the third trimester of pregnancy. CDR3 bases: TGTGCCAGCATGGGCGGGACCTACGAGCAGTACTTC. It yields the protein CASMGGTYEQYF.